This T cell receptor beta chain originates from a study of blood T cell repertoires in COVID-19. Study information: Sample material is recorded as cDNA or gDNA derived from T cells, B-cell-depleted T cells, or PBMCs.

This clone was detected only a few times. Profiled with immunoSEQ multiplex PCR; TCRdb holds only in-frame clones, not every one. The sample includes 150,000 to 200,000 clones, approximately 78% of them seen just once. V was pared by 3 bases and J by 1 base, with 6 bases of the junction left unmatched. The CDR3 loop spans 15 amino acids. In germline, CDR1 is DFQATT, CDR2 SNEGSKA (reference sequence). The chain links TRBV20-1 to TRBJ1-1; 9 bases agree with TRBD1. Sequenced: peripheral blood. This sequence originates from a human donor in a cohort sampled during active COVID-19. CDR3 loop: CSASKGQGGNTEAFF. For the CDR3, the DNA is TGCAGTGCTAGTAAGGGACAGGGTGGGAACACTGAAGCTTTCTTT.